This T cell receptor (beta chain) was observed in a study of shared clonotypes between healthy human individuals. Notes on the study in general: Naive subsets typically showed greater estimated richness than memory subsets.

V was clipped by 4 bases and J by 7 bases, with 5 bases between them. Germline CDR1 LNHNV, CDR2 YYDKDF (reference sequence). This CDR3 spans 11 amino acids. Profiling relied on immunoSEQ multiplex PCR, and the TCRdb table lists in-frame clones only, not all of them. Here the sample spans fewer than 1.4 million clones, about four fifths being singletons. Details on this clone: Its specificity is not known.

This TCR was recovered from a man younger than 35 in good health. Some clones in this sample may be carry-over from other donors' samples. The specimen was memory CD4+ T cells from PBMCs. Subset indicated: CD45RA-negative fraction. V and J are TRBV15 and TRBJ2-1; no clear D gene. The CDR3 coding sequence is TGTGCCACCAGCACTAGTAATGAGCAGTTCTTC. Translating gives CATSTSNEQFF. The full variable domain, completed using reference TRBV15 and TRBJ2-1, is DAMVIQNPRYQVTQFGKPVTLSCSQTLNHNVMYWYQQKSSQAPKLLFHYYDKDFNNEADTPDNFQSRRPNTSFCFLDIRSPGLGDTAMYLCATSTSNEQFFGPGTRLTVL.